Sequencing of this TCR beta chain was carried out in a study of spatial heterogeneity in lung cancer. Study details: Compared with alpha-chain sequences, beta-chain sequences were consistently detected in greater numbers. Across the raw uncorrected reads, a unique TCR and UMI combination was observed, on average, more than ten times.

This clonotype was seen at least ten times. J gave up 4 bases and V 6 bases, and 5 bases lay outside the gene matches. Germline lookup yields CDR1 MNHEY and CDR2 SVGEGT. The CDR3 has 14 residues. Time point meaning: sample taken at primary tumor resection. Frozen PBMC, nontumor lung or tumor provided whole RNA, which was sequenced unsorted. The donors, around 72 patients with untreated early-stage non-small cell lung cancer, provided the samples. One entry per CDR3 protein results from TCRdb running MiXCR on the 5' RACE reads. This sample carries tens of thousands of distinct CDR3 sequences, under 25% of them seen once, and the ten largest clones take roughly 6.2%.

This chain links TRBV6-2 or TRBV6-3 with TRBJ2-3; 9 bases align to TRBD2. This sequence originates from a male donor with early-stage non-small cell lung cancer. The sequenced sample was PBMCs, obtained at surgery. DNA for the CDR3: TGTGCCAGCAGAATAGCGGGAGCGTCAGATACGCAGTATTTT. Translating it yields CASRIAGASDTQYF.